This TCR beta chain was identified during a study of identifying expanded T cells in peripheral blood. This table comes from immunoSEQ multiplex PCR, and its TCRdb copy is limited to in-frame clones, with some not included. The sample shows about 94,000 clones, 88% of them seen only once. Germline CDR1 and CDR2: SGHVS and FQNEAQ. With 0 bases removed from V and 4 bases from J, the gap between germline ends came to 12 bases. The CDR3 contains 16 residues. The chain has TRBV7-8 and TRBJ2-2, with no clear D. The sequenced material came from blood. The receptor comes from a person aged 18 to 75 in good health. CDR3 bases: TGTGCCAGCAGCTTAGCCCGTTTCCCGGCCACCGGGGAGCTGTTTTTT. This sequence encodes CASSLARFPATGELFF.